One and the same sample provided the 22 T cell receptor beta chains below, sequenced in a study of blood T cells in healthy people across ages (dated by TCRdb to 2015 to 2017). Libraries were prepared through 5' RACE. Sequenced on an Illumina HiSeq 2500. The second PCR ran for roughly 7 to 12 cycles and used a J-beta primer mix along with a sample-barcoded 5' primer. TCRdb trimmed the raw reads at Q25, called clones with MiXCR and kept productive beta chains. Every entry covers one CDR3 protein and lists the most common genes and DNA from its rows. Within this sample are roughly 930,000 distinct CDR3 sequences, with roughly 50% of them counted one time only. Together, the top ten hold under 15% of the sample. Material: blood. The receptor source for this set is a man aged 25-40 years in good health.

The chain carries TRBV5-1 and TRBJ2-3; possibly TRBD2 for D (5 bases). Germline V gene data show CDR1 as SGHRS and CDR2 as YFSETQ. This CDR3 contains 15 residues. V dropped 4 bases and J dropped 0 bases, with 12 bases sitting between them. The CDR3 DNA reads TGCGCCAGCAGCCCCGGGATTTTTAGCACAGATACGCAGTATTTT. This gives the protein CASSPGIFSTDTQYF.

The chain employs TRBV27 and TRBJ2-7, with D perhaps given as TRBD1 or TRBD2 (5 bases each). V was cut by 0 bases and J by 5 bases, with 11 bases left in between. From germline, CDR1 is MNHEY and CDR2 SMNVEV (reference sequence). The CDR3 length is 14 residues. The CDR3 here is CASSLSGDDHEQYF. CDR3 DNA: TGTGCCAGCAGTTTATCAGGGGACGACCACGAGCAGTACTTC.

The chain uses TRBV4-1 and TRBJ1-2; TRBD1 agrees at 7 bases. In germline, CDR1 is MGHRA, CDR2 YSYEKL. V was clipped by 0 bases and J by 4 bases; unmatched bases: 5. The CDR3 contains 15 residues. The CDR3 sequence is CASSQEETGPYGYTF. CDR3 in DNA: TGCGCCAGCAGCCAAGAGGAGACAGGGCCCTATGGCTACACCTTC.

The chain uses TRBV16 and TRBJ2-7, with no clear D. The length of the CDR3 is 15 residues. V dropped 0 bases and J dropped 2 bases, with 11 bases sitting between them. The V gene's germline CDR1 is KGHSY and CDR2 FQNENV. Here the CDR3 reads CASSQSVAATYEQYF. DNA of the CDR3: TGTGCCAGCAGCCAATCGGTCGCAGCTACCTACGAGCAGTACTTC.

V gene TRBV27 combines with J gene TRBJ1-2; TRBD1 matches 9 bases. V shed 5 bases and J 13 bases; nucleotides not matched to a gene: 14. CDR3 length equals 14 residues. Germline V gene sequence: CDR1 MNHEY, CDR2 SMNVEV (reference sequence). The CDR3 is CASSHQVDRGACTF. The CDR3, as DNA: TGTGCCAGCAGTCACCAGGTCGACAGGGGGGCTTGCACCTTC.

The chain joins TRBV15 to TRBJ2-7, with TRBD1 matching 8 bases. Germline V CDR1 and CDR2: LNHNV, YYDKDF (reference sequence). The V and J ends lost 5 bases and 5 bases, in that order; junction bases with no gene match: 11. This CDR3 is 15 amino acids long. The CDR3 region is CATSRQGAVIDEQYF. The CDR3 DNA sequence: TGTGCCACCAGCCGTCAGGGGGCAGTTATCGACGAGCAGTACTTC.

Only one count was recorded for this clonotype. Germline is not matched at one junction end, which may reflect a read error. The rearrangement joins TRBV28 to TRBJ2-1, with 10 positions matching TRBD1. The CDR3 totals 16 residues. The germline gives CDR1 MDHEN, CDR2 SYDVKM. The CDR3 DNA follows: TGTACCAGCAGTTTATTAGGGACAGGGGCTCAGGATGAGCAGTTCTTC. This encodes CTSSLLGTGAQDEQFF.

The chain joins TRBV7-9 to TRBJ2-1; 11 nucleotides line up with TRBD2. CDR3 length equals 19 residues. From germline, CDR1 is SEHNR and CDR2 FQNEAQ (reference sequence). Unmatched junction bases numbered 20, after V lost 3 bases and J lost 10 bases. CDR3 nucleotide sequence: TGTGCCAGCAGCTTTCTCACTAGCGGGGGAGCACGAAGAAACAGAGAGCAGTTCTTC. Protein sequence: CASSFLTSGGARRNREQFF.

This chain links TRBV7-9 with TRBJ2-7; 7 bases are shared with TRBD2. Germline V lookup: CDR1 SEHNR, CDR2 FQNEAQ (reference sequence). The CDR3 length is 12 residues. The CDR3 region has the DNA TGTGCGACCGACGGGACTAACTACGAGCAGTACTTC. It encodes CATDGTNYEQYF.

The genes are TRBV7-8 and TRBJ1-1; 11 bases map to TRBD1. The trim removed 5 bases at V and 0 bases at J, leaving 5 bases unmatched. The germline V gene has CDR1 SGHVS and CDR2 FQNEAQ. CDR3 length: 16 residues. CDR3 sequence: CASSPGTGGVNTEAFF. CDR3 sequence (DNA): TGTGCCAGCAGCCCCGGGACAGGGGGGGTGAACACTGAAGCTTTCTTT.

This chain joins TRBV5-1 and TRBJ2-1; 12 nucleotides agree with TRBD2. The CDR3 is 16 residues long. V shed 1 base, J shed 5 bases, and the junction held 4 bases outside the gene matches. The germline V gene encodes CDR1 SGHRS and CDR2 YFSETQ. The CDR3 region has the DNA TGCGCCAGCAGCTTGACGACTAGCGGGAGCAACAATGAGCAGTTCTTC. It translates to CASSLTTSGSNNEQFF.

The V call is TRBV12-3 or TRBV12-4, the J call TRBJ2-3; D not certain. The V gene lost 3 bases and the J gene lost 6 bases, with 13 bases spanning the gap. This CDR3 is 14 amino acids long. The CDR3 protein is CASSFGQHSDTQYF. Written as DNA, the CDR3 is TGTGCCAGCAGTTTTGGGCAGCATTCCGATACGCAGTATTTT.

This clonotype was counted between two and nine times. The genes are TRBV27 and TRBJ1-2; the match to TRBD1 covers 9 bases. Per the germline V gene, CDR1 is MNHEY and CDR2 is SMNVEV (reference sequence). After removal of 2 bases from V and 6 bases from J, the junction contained 1 base not matched to a gene. This CDR3 comprises 13 residues. CDR3 DNA: TGTGCCAGCAGTTTAACAGGGGGCGATGGCTACACCTTC. Its translation is CASSLTGGDGYTF.

V is TRBV4-3 and J is TRBJ1-2, with TRBD1 matching over 9 bases. The germline CDR1 and CDR2 sequences are LGHNA and YSLEER. This CDR3 has 16 residues. V lost 0 bases to trimming and J lost 3 bases; unmatched junction nucleotides: 5. The CDR3 DNA reads as TGCGCCAGCAGCCAAGAAATGGACAGGGGATACTATGGCTACACCTTC. Protein product: CASSQEMDRGYYGYTF.

The V call is TRBV5-1, the J call TRBJ2-1; the D gene is possibly TRBD1 (6 bases). Looked up from germline, CDR1 is SGHRS and CDR2 is YFSETQ. Trimming pared 4 bases from V and 4 bases from J, leaving 24 bases between. The CDR3 length is 18 residues. This CDR3 reads CASSPGQSIRENYNEQFF. CDR3 in DNA: TGCGCCAGCAGCCCAGGACAGAGTATCCGAGAAAATTACAATGAGCAGTTCTTC.

V is TRBV3-1 and J is TRBJ2-1; maybe TRBD2 (7 bases). Germline assignment: CDR1 LGHDT and CDR2 YNNKEL (reference sequence). The CDR3 loop spans 15 amino acids. The V gene lost 3 bases and the J gene lost 13 bases, with 22 bases spanning the gap. DNA of the CDR3: TGTGCCAGCAGCCAGGTGACAGGCGGGAGAGCGACCCAGTTCTTC. It encodes CASSQVTGGRATQFF.

Concerning this clonotype itself: A read error may be the cause here, since a much bigger clone is one base away. The CDR3 DNA follows: TGCGCCAGCAGCTTGGACGGTAACAAGTCACCCCTCCACTTT. It encodes CASSLDGNKSPLHF. The chain employs TRBV5-1 and TRBJ1-6; no clear D. V gave up 0 bases and J gave up 10 bases, with 11 bases separating them. This CDR3 region has 14 residues. CDR1 and CDR2 from the germline V gene are SGHRS and YFSETQ.

The gene calls are TRBV5-6 and TRBJ2-3, with D possibly TRBD2 on 6 matching bases. The germline CDR1 and CDR2 sequences are SGHDT and YYEEEE. This CDR3 has 18 residues. V was clipped by 0 bases and J by 0 bases, with 17 bases between them. The CDR3 DNA follows: TGTGCCAGCAGCTTGGGGGTAGCGGAGGACCTCAGCACAGATACGCAGTATTTT. It specifies CASSLGVAEDLSTDTQYF.

The chain is built from TRBV29-1 and TRBJ2-3, with a weak D call TRBD1 (5 bases). Trimming stripped 3 bases from V and 4 bases from J, with 11 bases between. CDR3 length: 13 residues. Germline V gives CDR1 SQVTM, CDR2 ANQGSEA. CDR3 sequence: CSVDKIGADTQYF. The CDR3 DNA follows: TGCAGCGTTGATAAGATAGGGGCAGATACGCAGTATTTT.

This rearrangement joins TRBV7-2 to TRBJ2-7, with D tentatively TRBD2 (5 bases). CDR3 length equals 17 residues. The V gene lost 2 bases and the J gene lost 1 base, with 18 bases spanning the gap. CDR1 is SGHTA, CDR2 FQGNSA, per germline. CDR3 in DNA: TGTGCCAGCAGCTTACCCGCCTCAGCGACGGGGTCCTACGAGCAGTACTTC. The encoded protein is CASSLPASATGSYEQYF.

In its sample, this clonotype was seen a few times. V usage is TRBV4-1 and J usage is TRBJ2-1; 10 bases fit TRBD2. The CDR3 covers 17 residues. V trimming: 0 bases; J trimming: 4 bases; junction bases outside the gene matches: 6. Germline loops: CDR1 MGHRA, CDR2 YSYEKL. Here the CDR3 DNA reads TGCGCCAGCAGCCAAGATTTAGGACTAGCGGAGTACAATGAGCAGTTCTTC. Translated, it gives CASSQDLGLAEYNEQFF.

This clonotype was observed a handful of times. V usage is TRBV2 and J usage is TRBJ2-3; perhaps D is TRBD1 or TRBD2 (5 bases each). This CDR3 region has 14 residues. V was cut by 8 bases and J by 3 bases, with 15 bases left in between. The germline gives CDR1 SNHLY, CDR2 FYNNEI. Here the CDR3 reads CASSGGFRTDTQYF. In nucleotides, the CDR3 is TGTGCCAGCTCTGGGGGATTCCGGACAGATACGCAGTATTTT.